The 10 T cell receptor beta chains below were found in one sample sequenced in a study of T cell responses to AZD1222 COVID-19 vaccine. Here immunoSEQ multiplex PCR was the method, and the copy in TCRdb shows in-frame clones only, minus some. The sample consists of 80,000 to 100,000 clones, under 90% of them appearing once. Sequencing used peripheral blood, obtained on day 0 of MenACWY control vaccination. The receptors come from an adult in good health.

CDR3 region: CASSTGLARETQYF. The CDR3 DNA is TGTGCCAGCAGTACTGGACTAGCGCGAGAGACCCAGTACTTC. The chain links TRBV2 to TRBJ2-5, with 9 bases matching TRBD2. V shed 5 bases and J 4 bases; nucleotides not matched to a gene: 5. The length of the CDR3 is 14 residues. Germline CDR1 reads SNHLY; CDR2 reads FYNNEI.

This clone was seen just once. The chain combines TRBV28 with TRBJ1-1, with 10 bases lining up with TRBD1. The germline V gene has CDR1 MDHEN and CDR2 SYDVKM. J gave up 8 bases and V 5 bases, and 8 bases lay outside the gene matches. CDR3 size: 14 residues. For the CDR3, the DNA is TGTGCCAGCAGTCCATCGGGACAGGGGCCCGAAGCTTTCTTT. Protein: CASSPSGQGPEAFF.

This chain connects TRBV27 to TRBJ2-3; 11 nucleotides agree with TRBD2. The V gene's germline CDR1 is MNHEY and CDR2 SMNVEV (reference sequence). V lost 4 bases, J lost 4 bases, and 7 bases stayed unmatched. This CDR3 spans 16 amino acids. CDR3 bases: TGTGCCAGCAGTTCTTCTAGCGGGGGGTTGTCAGATACGCAGTATTTT. Encoded protein: CASSSSSGGLSDTQYF.

This sequence joins TRBV4-2 and TRBJ2-1, with D perhaps matching TRBD2 (5 bases). Germline V gives CDR1 LGHNA, CDR2 YNFKEQ. Between the trimmed V and J ends, which lost 0 bases and 0 bases, there was a span of 9 bases. The CDR3 covers 16 residues. The CDR3: CASSQEAVISYNEQFF. The CDR3 DNA reads as TGTGCCAGCAGCCAAGAAGCGGTAATCTCCTACAATGAGCAGTTCTTC.

This chain links TRBV7-3 with TRBJ2-1; 9 bases align to TRBD2. The CDR3 extends over 15 amino acids. Unmatched junction bases numbered 6, after V lost 4 bases and J lost 5 bases. In germline, CDR1 is SGHTA, CDR2 FQGTGA. CDR3: CASSWSGGPNNEQFF. In nucleotides, the CDR3 is TGTGCCAGCAGCTGGAGCGGGGGGCCGAACAATGAGCAGTTCTTC.

The V call is TRBV30, the J call TRBJ1-3; 8 nucleotides match TRBD1. V lost 2 bases, J lost 10 bases, and 7 bases stayed unmatched. The germline gives CDR1 GTSNPN, CDR2 SVGIG (reference sequence). CDR3 length: 13 residues. CDR3 loop: CAWSQDRANTIYF. CDR3 DNA: TGTGCCTGGAGTCAGGACAGGGCGAATACCATATATTTT.

This chain connects TRBV2 to TRBJ1-1; 7 positions agree with TRBD1. Trimming took 6 bases from V and 1 from J; bases not matched to a gene: 5. CDR3 length: 14 residues. CDR1 and CDR2 (germline): SNHLY, FYNNEI. Here the CDR3 DNA reads TGTGCCAGCAGGGCGGGACAGTCGAACACTGAAGCTTTCTTT. This codes for CASRAGQSNTEAFF.

This chain joins TRBV5-1 and TRBJ1-3; D unresolved. The V end lost 4 bases, the J end lost 1 base, and 9 bases lay between the germline ends. CDR1 is SGHRS, CDR2 YFSETQ, per germline. This CDR3 contains 14 residues. The CDR3 nucleotides read TGCGCCAGCAGCCGGGGAGTATCTGGAAACACCATATATTTT. Protein: CASSRGVSGNTIYF.

The chain uses TRBV2 and TRBJ1-6; a weak D match, TRBD1 (5 bases). The germline V and J ends were trimmed by 4 bases and 7 bases, with 11 bases remaining between them. The germline gives CDR1 SNHLY, CDR2 FYNNEI. The CDR3 length is 14 residues. DNA for the CDR3: TGTGCCAGCAGTGTGCAGGGCTTGAATTCACCCCTCCACTTT. It specifies CASSVQGLNSPLHF. Filled out from reference TRBV2 and TRBJ1-6, the complete variable domain reads EPEVTQTPSHQVTQMGQEVILRCVPISNHLYFYWYRQILGQKVEFLVSFYNNEISEKSEIFDDQFSVERPDGSNFTLKIRSTKLEDSAMYFCASSVQGLNSPLHFGNGTRLTVT.

The gene calls are TRBV19 and TRBJ2-5; TRBD2 might be the D (6 bases). The V end lost 5 bases, the J end lost 4 bases, and 14 bases lay between the germline ends. Germline CDR1 reads LNHDA; CDR2 reads SQIVND (reference sequence). This CDR3 region has 14 residues. Written as DNA, the CDR3 is TGTGCCAGTAGTCGGGGGTCGTTTCGAGAGACCCAGTACTTC. It specifies CASSRGSFRETQYF.